A selection of T cell receptor beta chains follows, all from one sample in a study of T cells after posttransplantation cyclophosphamide. The assay was immunoSEQ multiplex PCR, and TCRdb's table has in-frame clones only and misses some. The sample lists roughly 4,900 clones, approximately 73% seen once, with roughly 57% in the top ten. Sequenced material: PBMCs, taken 300 to 330 days after allogeneic stem cell transplant with calcineurin inhibitor and methotrexate. The origin of the receptors is a female patient aged 45 to 65 who received an allogeneic stem cell transplant from an unrelated donor, was CMV-positive, and had acute and chronic GVHD. Some T cells may have originated in the graft donor. The CDR3 runs from the conserved cysteine through the conserved F or W. The D gene is left open where the match is weak. Clone size is not always given. Where it is, it says once, few, many or a class for expanded clones.

clone_size | j_call | d_call | v_call | cdr3_nt | cdr3_aa
. | TRBJ1-5 | TRBD1 | TRBV28 | TGTGCCAGCAGTTCCAAGACAGGGGGTCGGAATCAGCCCCAGCATTTT | CASSSKTGGRNQPQHF
few | TRBJ1-3 | . | TRBV19 | TGTGCCAGTAGGCTACCTGGCTCTGGAAACACCATATATTTT | CASRLPGSGNTIYF
. | TRBJ2-1 | TRBD2 | TRBV28 | TGTGCCAGCAGTTCTAGCGGAGTATACAATGAGCAGTTCTTC | CASSSSGVYNEQFF
few | TRBJ1-3 | . | TRBV11-2 | TGTGCCAGCCGGAGGGGAATATCTGGAAACACCATATATTTT | CASRRGISGNTIYF
. | TRBJ2-1 | . | TRBV11-2 | TGTGCCAGCAGTAGAATAGGGGGAGCTCTTGAGCAGTTCTTC | CASSRIGGALEQFF
. | TRBJ2-5 | TRBD2 | TRBV5-6 | TGTGCCAGCAGTTCGCCCTCGGCGGGAGGGGGGGAGACCCAGTACTTC | CASSSPSAGGGETQYF
. | TRBJ1-6 | . | TRBV5-6 | TGTGCCAGCAGCTTGTATGGGGGCCCCTATAATTCACCCCCCCACTTT | CASSLYGGPYNSPPHF
. | TRBJ1-2 | . | TRBV2 | TGTGCCAGCAGTGAGAGCAACTATGGCTACACCTTC | CASSESNYGYTF
. | TRBJ2-7 | . | TRBV27 | TGTGCCAGCAGTTTGACCGGGACACTAACCTACGAGCAGTACTTC | CASSLTGTLTYEQYF
. | TRBJ2-5 | TRBD2 | TRBV4-2 | TGTGCCAGCAGCCCAGAGATCGGGGGGGTGTCTGAGCAGTACTTC | CASSPEIGGVSEQYF
. | TRBJ2-7 | TRBD1 | TRBV7-9 | TGTGCCAGCAGCGGACAGGGTTCGGGGTCCCACGAGCAGTACTTC | CASSGQGSGSHEQYF
few | TRBJ2-7 | . | TRBV28 | TGTGCCAGCAAGGGGGGGGTGGTCGAGCAGTACTTC | CASKGGVVEQYF
once | TRBJ2-2 | . | TRBV6-5 | TGTGCCAGCAGTTGGGGGCAGGATAGCACCGGGGAGCTGTTTTTT | CASSWGQDSTGELFF
. | TRBJ1-2 | TRBD1 | TRBV7-2 | TGTGCCAGCAGCTTAGCGGGAACAGGGGCAAGGGGCTACACCTTC | CASSLAGTGARGYTF
. | TRBJ2-7 | . | TRBV19 | TGTGCCAGTAGTATCGTAGTTTATCCTAGTTCCTACGAGCAGTACTTC | CASSIVVYPSSYEQYF
. | TRBJ1-1 | . | TRBV7-8 | TGTGCCAGCAGCTTAGGCCACAGGGATGTGAACACTGAAGCTTTCTTT | CASSLGHRDVNTEAFF
few | TRBJ1-5 | . | TRBV19 | TGTGCCAGTAGTTTAAATAGCAATCAGCCCCAGCATTTT | CASSLNSNQPQHF
few | TRBJ2-2 | . | TRBV5-5 | TGTGCCAGCAGCTTGAGGGAGGTGGACACCGGGGAGCTGTTTTTT | CASSLREVDTGELFF
few | TRBJ2-5 | TRBD1 | TRBV9 | TGTGCCAGCAGCCACCGGGACAGGGGGCAGAAGACCCAGTACTTC | CASSHRDRGQKTQYF
. | TRBJ2-7 | . | TRBV27 | TGTGCCAGCAGCGCTATAGGGGTTCACTACGAGCAGTACTTC | CASSAIGVHYEQYF
. | TRBJ2-2 | TRBD2 | TRBV5-1 | TGCGCCAGCAGCTGGAGGGGACTAGCGGGAGTTAGCACCGGGGAGCTGTTTTTT | CASSWRGLAGVSTGELFF
. | TRBJ2-7 | TRBD2 | TRBV28 | TGTGCCAGCAGTTTCCCGAAAACGGGGGGAAGGACCTACGAGCAGTACTTC | CASSFPKTGGRTYEQYF
. | TRBJ1-1 | . | TRBV6-5 | TGTGCCAGCAGTCGGAACAGGTTCACTGAAGCTTTCTTT | CASSRNRFTEAFF
. | TRBJ2-2 | TRBD1 | TRBV5-1 | TGCGCCAGCAGAGAGACAGGGATGAACACCGGGGAGCTGTTTTTT | CASRETGMNTGELFF
. | TRBJ2-5 | . | TRBV18 | TGTGCCAGCTCACCAACGGGGTACCAAGAGACCCAGTACTTC | CASSPTGYQETQYF
. | TRBJ1-2 | TRBD1 | TRBV25-1 | TGTGCCAGCAGTGGACAGGGGGCCTATGGCTACACCTTC | CASSGQGAYGYTF
. | TRBJ2-5 | TRBD2 | TRBV4-1 | TGCGCCAGCAGCCAAGACCCCGAGCGGGGGGGCGGTGAGACCCAGTACTTC | CASSQDPERGGGETQYF
few | TRBJ1-1 | TRBD1 | TRBV19 | TGTGCCAGTGGAGACAGGGTTGAAGCTTTCTTT | CASGDRVEAFF
. | TRBJ1-1 | . | TRBV5-4 | TGTGCCAGCAGCTTGGGGCGGCTTAGGACTGAAGCTTTCTTT | CASSLGRLRTEAFF
. | TRBJ1-2 | . | TRBV15 | TGTGCCACCGGAATGGGGGGCTATGGCTACACCTTC | CATGMGGYGYTF
. | TRBJ2-7 | . | TRBV11-2 | TGTGCCAGCAGCTTGGGGGCCTATTCTCCCTACGAGCAGTACTTC | CASSLGAYSPYEQYF
. | TRBJ2-5 | . | TRBV5-1 | TGCGCCAGCAGCTTGGTTCGGGTCCAAGAGACCCAGTACTTC | CASSLVRVQETQYF
. | TRBJ2-1 | TRBD2 | TRBV5-1 | TGCGCCAGCAGCTTGCTAGCGGGGGGGATGTATGAGCAGTTCTTC | CASSLLAGGMYEQFF
. | TRBJ2-7 | TRBD2 | TRBV7-9 | TGTGCCAGCAGCTTAAGACTAGCTGAGGGTGGAAGCGAGCAGTACTTC | CASSLRLAEGGSEQYF
. | TRBJ1-6 | . | TRBV19 | TGTGCCAGTAGTATTTCAGGGTCGAACTCCTATAATTCACCCCTCCACTTT | CASSISGSNSYNSPLHF
. | TRBJ2-2 | . | TRBV7-9 | TGTGCCAGCAGTCCGGGACACGCGAACACCGGGGAGCTGTTTTTT | CASSPGHANTGELFF
. | TRBJ2-3 | . | TRBV11-2 | TGTGCCAGCAGCTTAACTAGCACAGATACGCAGTATTTT | CASSLTSTDTQYF
. | TRBJ1-1 | . | TRBV19 | TGTGCCAGTAGTATAGATATCAGATATAACACTGAAGCTTTCTTT | CASSIDIRYNTEAFF
. | TRBJ2-7 | . | TRBV10-3 | TGTGCCAGCCGCGGAGGGTCCTACGAGCAGTACTTC | CASRGGSYEQYF
. | TRBJ1-2 | . | TRBV19 | TGTGCCAGTAGTAACAGGTTTATCCTCGGCTACACCTTC | CASSNRFILGYTF